One and the same sample provided the 21 T cell receptor beta chains below, sequenced in a study of blood T cell repertoires in COVID-19. The assay was immunoSEQ multiplex PCR, and TCRdb's table has in-frame clones only and misses some. The table lists under 200,000 clones, over 75% of them singletons. Sequences were obtained from PBMCs or T cells enriched from blood (not recorded which). The receptors stem from a woman between 50 and 59 years old who had recovered from COVID-19.

The chain recombines TRBV29-1 with TRBJ2-1, with D perhaps matching TRBD1 (6 bases). CDR1 is SQVTM and CDR2 is ANQGSEA in the germline V gene. The CDR3 consists of 15 residues. Trimming shortened V by 4 bases and J by 6 bases, and 19 bases separated the two germline ends. The CDR3 loop is CSVVGRDNVPNEQFF. CDR3 nucleotides: TGCAGCGTTGTTGGACGGGACAATGTTCCCAATGAGCAGTTCTTC.

This clone showed up just a few times. This sequence joins TRBV2 and TRBJ1-2; D is ambiguous. CDR1 and CDR2 from the germline V gene are SNHLY and FYNNEI. This CDR3 contains 13 residues. Trimming stripped 8 bases from V and 2 bases from J, with 12 bases between. As DNA, the CDR3 is TGTGCCAGCTCAACCGGGAGAAACTATGGCTACACCTTC. Amino acid sequence: CASSTGRNYGYTF.

The genes are TRBV7-2 and TRBJ2-1, with 11 positions matching TRBD2. J was trimmed by 4 bases and V by 1 base; bases with no gene match: 3. Germline assignment: CDR1 SGHTA and CDR2 FQGNSA. The CDR3 length is 16 residues. DNA of the CDR3: TGTGCCAGCAGCTTAGAACTAGCGGGGGTTTACAATGAGCAGTTCTTC. Protein: CASSLELAGVYNEQFF.

The V and J genes are TRBV7-9 and TRBJ2-1, with 7 nucleotides matching TRBD2. The germline gives CDR1 SEHNR, CDR2 FQNEAQ (reference sequence). V shed 3 bases, J shed 0 bases, and the junction held 5 bases outside the gene matches. The CDR3 is 16 amino acids. DNA for the CDR3: TGTGCCAGCAGCTTCGGGGGGTCTAGCTCCTACAATGAGCAGTTCTTC. This codes for CASSFGGSSSYNEQFF. Full variable domain (rest looked up from reference TRBV7-9 and TRBJ2-1): DTGVSQNPRHKITKRGQNVTFRCDPISEHNRLYWYRQTLGQGPEFLTYFQNEAQLEKSRLLSDRFSAERPKGSFSTLEIQRTEQGDSAMYLCASSFGGSSSYNEQFFGPGTRLTVL.

The J gene is TRBJ1-2, the V gene TRBV12-3 or TRBV12-4; 7 nucleotides align to TRBD1. The CDR3 runs 13 residues. Trimming at V came to 2 bases and at J to 9 bases, leaving 6 bases not matched to a gene. CDR3 loop: CASSLSGQTSYTF. For the CDR3, the DNA is TGTGCCAGCAGTTTATCGGGACAGACGAGCTACACCTTC.

This clone was counted only a few times. As DNA, the CDR3 is TGTGCCAGTAGCCAACAGGGAGCAGCCTATGGCTACACCTTC. It is translated as CASSQQGAAYGYTF. This chain uses TRBV19 with TRBJ1-2, with D possibly being TRBD1 (6 bases). The CDR3 runs 14 residues. The germline CDR1 and CDR2 sequences are LNHDA and SQIVND (reference sequence). V gave up 6 bases and J gave up 4 bases, with 15 bases separating them.

The V gene is TRBV4-2, the J gene TRBJ2-2; 8 bases are shared with TRBD2. This CDR3 is built from 17 residues. The ends lost 2 bases at V and 6 bases at J; junction bases unmatched: 11. Germline CDR1 is LGHNA and CDR2 is YNFKEQ. As DNA, the CDR3 is TGTGCCAGCAGCCAACTGGATCAAGCGGGGGAACCCGGGGAGCTGTTTTTT. It encodes CASSQLDQAGEPGELFF.

The V and J genes are TRBV30 and TRBJ1-4; D ambiguous. V lost 1 base to trimming and J lost 5 bases, with 5 bases between them. Germline lookup yields CDR1 GTSNPN and CDR2 SVGIG (reference sequence). CDR3 length equals 12 residues. CDR3 bases: TGTGCCTGGAGTGGGCCGAATGAAAAACTGTTTTTT. It codes for CAWSGPNEKLFF.

The chain joins TRBV27 to TRBJ1-5, with 7 bases that match TRBD1. The CDR3 is 17 residues long. V lost 3 bases to trimming and J lost 6 bases; unmatched junction nucleotides: 14. Germline V gene sequence: CDR1 MNHEY, CDR2 SMNVEV (reference sequence). The CDR3 loop is CASSLGFDRERGQPQHF. For the CDR3, the DNA is TGTGCCAGCAGTTTGGGGTTTGACAGGGAAAGGGGTCAGCCCCAGCATTTT.

This chain connects TRBV15 to TRBJ1-2, with D perhaps TRBD1 (6 bases). In germline, CDR1 is LNHNV, CDR2 YYDKDF (reference sequence). The CDR3 has 15 amino acids. The V and J ends lost 0 bases and 7 bases respectively, with 15 bases between them. CDR3 coding DNA: TGTGCCACCAGCAGAGATTCGATAACAGGGACTGGCTACACCTTC. Its translation is CATSRDSITGTGYTF.

The gene calls are TRBV6-2 or TRBV6-3 and TRBJ2-1; D ambiguous. Per the germline V gene, CDR1 is MNHEY and CDR2 is SVGEGT. Trimming left V 5 bases short and J 9 bases short, with 14 bases between. The CDR3 spans 13 residues. In DNA form, the CDR3 reads TGTGCCAGCAGTCGCGGCCAAGCACGTGAGCAGTTCTTC. This translates into CASSRGQAREQFF.

The chain recombines TRBV12-5 with TRBJ1-4; D not certain. This CDR3 is built from 14 residues. CDR1 LGHNT and CDR2 FRNRAP come from the germline V gene. Trimming took off 6 bases at V and 3 bases at J, with 11 bases between the two ends. CDR3 nucleotide sequence: TGTGCTAGTGGATCGGGTAGTGCTAATGAAAAACTGTTTTTT. Residues: CASGSGSANEKLFF.

The V and J genes are TRBV5-5 and TRBJ1-2; D gene uncertain. CDR3 length equals 16 residues. V shed 0 bases and J shed 4 bases, with 16 bases lying between them. From germline, CDR1 is SGHKS and CDR2 YYEKEE (reference sequence). The CDR3 protein is CASSLDSAKSAYGYTF. CDR3 sequence (DNA): TGTGCCAGCAGCTTGGACAGTGCGAAGTCAGCCTATGGCTACACCTTC.

The chain uses TRBV7-2 and TRBJ2-5; 8 bases align to TRBD2. The CDR3 extends over 16 amino acids. Germline V gene sequence: CDR1 SGHTA, CDR2 FQGNSA. V dropped 4 bases and J dropped 5; count of bases not matched to a gene: 12. Here the CDR3 DNA reads TGTGCCAGCAGCTCATCCCGAGTAGCGGGGCGGGAGACCCAGTACTTC. Translating gives CASSSSRVAGRETQYF.

The J gene is TRBJ2-7, the V gene TRBV2; 10 bases map to TRBD1. V gave up 6 bases and J gave up 6 bases; unmatched junction bases: 5. Per germline, CDR1 SNHLY and CDR2 FYNNEI. The CDR3 is 13 residues long. The CDR3 coding sequence is TGTGCCAGCAGCCGGGACAGGGGCGGCGAGCAGTACTTC. Protein sequence: CASSRDRGGEQYF.

This chain links TRBV7-7 with TRBJ2-1; TRBD2 aligns across 9 bases. The CDR3 totals 15 residues. The junction had 8 bases not matched to a gene; V was cut back by 6 bases and J by 5 bases. CDR1 SSHAT and CDR2 FNYEAQ come from the germline V gene (reference sequence). The chain's CDR3 is CASSFSGGKDNEQFF. The CDR3 DNA is TGTGCCAGCAGTTTTAGCGGGGGTAAGGACAATGAGCAGTTCTTC.

The chain's CDR3 is CASSGLAGFPDWLFF. The DNA of the CDR3 is TGTGCCAGCAGCGGACTAGCGGGTTTTCCCGATTGGTTGTTTTTT. The chain recombines TRBV3-1 (or the pseudogene TRBV3-2) with TRBJ2-2; 11 nucleotides align to TRBD2. V lost 5 bases, J lost 15 bases, and 14 bases stayed unmatched. CDR3 size: 15 residues. Germline CDR1 LGHDT, CDR2 YNNKEL (reference sequence).

The CDR3 is CASSTGQVYEQYF. For the CDR3, the DNA is TGTGCCAGCAGTACGGGACAGGTCTACGAGCAGTACTTC. The chain carries TRBV12-3 or TRBV12-4 and TRBJ2-7, with 8 bases fitting TRBD1. Trimming at V came to 5 bases and at J to 3 bases, leaving 3 bases not matched to a gene. The CDR3 is 13 amino acids.

V is TRBV2 and J is TRBJ1-1; D is undetermined. V was pared by 9 bases and J by 1 base, with 12 bases between. CDR1 is SNHLY and CDR2 is FYNNEI in the germline V gene. CDR3 length: 13 amino acids. This chain's CDR3 is CASEARGNTEAFF. The CDR3 nucleotides read TGTGCCAGTGAGGCGCGAGGGAACACTGAAGCTTTCTTT.

The chain is built from TRBV2 and TRBJ1-3, with 8 bases matching TRBD1. The V gene end was trimmed by 5 bases and the J gene end by 3 bases; junction bases not matched to a gene: 6. This CDR3 has 15 residues. Germline CDR1 reads SNHLY; CDR2 reads FYNNEI. This CDR3 is CASSQTGGGGNTIYF. The CDR3 nucleotides are TGTGCCAGCAGTCAAACAGGGGGAGGTGGAAACACCATATATTTT.

The genes are TRBV7-2 and TRBJ1-1; unclear D gene. There are 11 residues in the CDR3. V lost 5 bases and J 2 bases, leaving 3 bases between the germline ends. The germline V gene encodes CDR1 SGHTA and CDR2 FQGNSA. CDR3 nucleotides: TGTGCCAGCAGCCAAAACACTGAAGCTTTCTTT. Encoded protein: CASSQNTEAFF.